This TCR beta chain was recorded in a study of cytomegalovirus exposure and HLA in healthy donors. Points from the study as a whole: It has been reported that TCR beta sequences accurately predicted the HLA-A and HLA-B alleles of most subjects. Researchers had no immune exposure information except CMV serostatus available.

Regarding this clone: Its antigen is as yet unknown.

It was with 60 Vbeta and 13 Jbeta primers that the PCR ran. Original processing notes: A later analysis counted 65 million to 90 million unique TCR beta chains, some 11 million shared. Using immunoSEQ multiplex PCR, the repertoire was profiled, and TCRdb retains in-frame clones only, with some absent. Clonal size and the V and J genes are those of that table, whereas D and trimming came from the DNA. The sample lists about 150,000 clones; roughly 77% were seen once. Material: PBMCs. This TCR derives from a human donor in good health.

The CDR3, as DNA: TGTGCCAGCAGTCCAGAACCCCACTCTGGAAACACCATATATTTT. The encoded protein is CASSPEPHSGNTIYF. The chain links TRBV2 to TRBJ1-3; D gene uncertain. CDR1 is SNHLY and CDR2 is FYNNEI in the germline V gene. The length of the CDR3 is 15 residues. Trimming removed 5 bases at V and 0 bases at J, with 11 bases between.